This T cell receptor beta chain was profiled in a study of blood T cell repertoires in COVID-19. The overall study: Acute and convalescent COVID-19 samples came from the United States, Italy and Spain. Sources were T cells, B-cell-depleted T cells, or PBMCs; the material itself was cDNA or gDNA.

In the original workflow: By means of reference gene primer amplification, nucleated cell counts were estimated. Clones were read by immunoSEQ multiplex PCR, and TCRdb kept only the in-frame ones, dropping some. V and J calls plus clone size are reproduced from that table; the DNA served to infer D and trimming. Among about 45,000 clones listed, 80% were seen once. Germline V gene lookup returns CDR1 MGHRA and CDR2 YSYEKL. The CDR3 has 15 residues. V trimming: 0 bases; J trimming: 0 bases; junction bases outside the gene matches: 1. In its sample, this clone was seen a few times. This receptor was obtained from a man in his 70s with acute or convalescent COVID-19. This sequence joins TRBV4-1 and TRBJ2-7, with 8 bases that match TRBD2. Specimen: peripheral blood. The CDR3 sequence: CASSQDSGASYEQYF. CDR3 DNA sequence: TGCGCCAGCAGCCAAGATAGCGGGGCCTCCTACGAGCAGTACTTC.